The 9 T cell receptor beta chains in this list originate from one sample, sequenced in a study of shared clonotypes between healthy human individuals. The table came from immunoSEQ multiplex PCR; TCRdb's copy has only in-frame clones and leaves some out. The sample shows over a million clones, around 95% of them seen only once. Material for sequencing was naive CD4+ T cells sorted from blood. Sample subset: CD45RA+ positively selected. The source is a young man in good health.

As regards this clone: Within the sample, other DNA sequences also encode this same CDR3. Here the CDR3 reads CASSFNNQPQHF. The CDR3 DNA follows: TGTGCCAGCAGCTTCAACAATCAGCCCCAGCATTTT. This chain connects TRBV7-2 to TRBJ1-5, with no clear D. V was shortened by 3 bases and J by 3 bases, with 3 bases between the two germline ends. The CDR3 is 12 residues long. Germline CDR1 and CDR2: SGHTA and FQGNSA.

V gene TRBV5-4 combines with J gene TRBJ2-3; 12 bases line up with TRBD2. Unmatched junction bases numbered 5, after V lost 4 bases and J lost 2 bases. The CDR3 runs to 16 residues. The V gene's germline CDR1 is SGHNT and CDR2 YYREEE (reference sequence). The CDR3 DNA follows: TGTGCCAGCAGCCGGGGACTAGCGGGCAACACAGATACGCAGTATTTT. The encoded protein is CASSRGLAGNTDTQYF.

J is TRBJ1-5 and V is TRBV4-1; D not resolved. V shed 2 bases and J shed 0 bases, with 8 bases lying between them. Germline assignment: CDR1 MGHRA and CDR2 YSYEKL. This CDR3 region has 15 residues. For the CDR3, the DNA is TGCGCCAGCAGCCAATTTGACGGTAGCAATCAGCCCCAGCATTTT. Protein: CASSQFDGSNQPQHF.

The chain joins TRBV27 to TRBJ2-3, with D possibly TRBD2 on 6 matching bases. The length of the CDR3 is 17 residues. Trimming removed 4 bases at V and 4 bases at J, with 21 bases between. In germline, CDR1 is MNHEY, CDR2 SMNVEV (reference sequence). The CDR3 nucleotides are TGTGCCAGCAGTTCTTTCCTAGCGATGGAGGTCGCAGATACGCAGTATTTT. Amino acid sequence: CASSSFLAMEVADTQYF.

This clone was seen once. The chain is built from TRBV6-5 and TRBJ2-7; the match to TRBD1 covers 10 bases. With V trimmed by 5 bases and J by 3 bases, 7 bases remained unmatched. The germline gives CDR1 MNHEY, CDR2 SVGAGI. The CDR3 covers 15 residues. CDR3 loop: CASSPTGGPLYEQYF. The CDR3 DNA reads TGTGCCAGCAGTCCGACAGGGGGCCCCCTCTACGAGCAGTACTTC.

The gene calls are TRBV11-2 and TRBJ2-1; tentatively, D is TRBD1 (6 bases). The CDR3 spans 16 residues. Germline lookup yields CDR1 SGHAT and CDR2 FQNNGV. Trimming pared 1 base from V and 10 bases from J, leaving 20 bases between. CDR3 sequence reads: CASSLGGRSRSREQFF. In nucleotides, the CDR3 is TGTGCCAGCAGCTTAGGGGGGCGGTCGAGGAGCCGGGAGCAGTTCTTC.

About this clone: The sample contains more than one DNA sequence encoding this CDR3. The V and J genes are TRBV7-2 and TRBJ2-3; the D call may be TRBD1 or TRBD2 (5 bases each). CDR1 is SGHTA and CDR2 is FQGNSA in the germline V gene. V gave up 1 base and J gave up 5 bases, with 7 bases separating them. This CDR3 contains 13 residues. The CDR3 DNA is TGTGCCAGCAGCTTAGTGGGGGTAGATACGCAGTATTTT. This codes for CASSLVGVDTQYF.

V and J are TRBV25-1 and TRBJ2-3, with a tentative D call TRBD1 (6 bases). This CDR3 region has 17 residues. V lost 1 base, J lost 1 base, and 15 bases lay in between. Germline V gene lookup returns CDR1 MGHDK and CDR2 SYGVNS. CDR3 amino acids: CASSEWQQGGGTDTQYF. The CDR3 DNA sequence: TGTGCCAGCAGTGAATGGCAACAGGGCGGTGGCACAGATACGCAGTATTTT. Looking up the rest from reference TRBV25-1 and TRBJ2-3 gives the full variable domain: EADIYQTPRYLVIGTGKKITLECSQTMGHDKMYWYQQDPGMELHLIHYSYGVNSTEKGDLSSESTVSRIRTEHFPLTLESARPSHTSQYLCASSEWQQGGGTDTQYFGPGTRLTVL.

The gene calls are TRBV19 and TRBJ2-3; D remains ambiguous. This CDR3 is 12 amino acids long. The germline V and J ends were trimmed by 3 bases and 3 bases, with 4 bases remaining between them. The germline gives CDR1 LNHDA, CDR2 SQIVND (reference sequence). The CDR3 coding sequence is TGTGCCAGTAGTATTCAAACAGATACGCAGTATTTT. Its translation: CASSIQTDTQYF.